This entry describes one T cell receptor (beta chain). Its antigen is not known. CDR1 is SQVTM and CDR2 is ANQGSEA in the germline V gene. V was pared by 4 bases and J by 6 bases, with 13 bases between. This CDR3 region has 12 residues. The sample originates from a study of blood T cells in healthy people across ages. Study observations and caveats: Diversity figures based on one million T cells were deemed too low.

A second about 7 to 11 cycle PCR used barcoded and J-beta primers. From the 5' RACE reads, TCRdb called clonotypes with MiXCR, one entry per CDR3 protein. The sample shows 1.5 million to 2 million distinct CDR3 sequences, about 39% of them seen only once. The sequenced material came from blood. The receptor comes from a human donor in good health. The genes are TRBV29-1 and TRBJ2-7, with D perhaps TRBD1 or TRBD2 (6 bases each). The CDR3 coding sequence is TGCAGCGTTGGGGTCAGGGGAGGCGAGCAGTACTTC. This encodes CSVGVRGGEQYF.